These 2 T cell receptor beta chains were sequenced from one sample in a study of cytomegalovirus exposure and HLA in healthy donors. PCR employed 60 Vbeta and 13 Jbeta primers. The protocol was immunoSEQ multiplex PCR, while the TCRdb copy is restricted to in-frame clones and leaves out a portion. Altogether about 200,000 clones are present, roughly 73% being singletons, with the ten largest covering around 2.2%. Sequencing was performed on PBMCs. The source of these receptors is a woman aged 30 to 39 in good health and CMV-seropositive.

Of note for this clone: The sample holds other DNA sequences that translate to the same CDR3. CDR3 region: CASSQGQGSEKLFF. The CDR3 DNA follows: TGTGCCAGCAGCCAAGGGCAGGGATCGGAAAAACTGTTTTTT. The chain employs TRBV4-2 and TRBJ1-4, with D perhaps matching TRBD1 (5 bases). V shed 1 base and J shed 8 bases, with 11 bases lying between them. This CDR3 is built from 14 residues. Germline-derived CDR1 and CDR2 are LGHNA and YNFKEQ.

This clone was found once. This sequence joins TRBV25-1 and TRBJ1-2; D gene uncertain. There are 11 residues in the CDR3. Trimming took off 6 bases at V and 2 bases at J, with 4 bases between the two ends. The V gene's germline CDR1 is MGHDK and CDR2 SYGVNS. Here the CDR3 reads CASRENYGYTF. Written as DNA, the CDR3 is TGTGCCAGCAGGGAGAACTATGGCTACACCTTC.